The next 14 T cell receptor beta chains were all read from a single sample in a study of T-cell memory formation after mild COVID-19. MiXCR was run by TCRdb on the 5' RACE reads, yielding one entry per CDR3 protein. The data contain approximately 500,000 distinct CDR3 sequences, roughly 25% of them singletons. The sequenced sample consisted of PBMCs or a T cell subset sorted from them (not recorded which). These receptors were obtained from an adult woman who had mild COVID-19 (a few samples of this study predate the infection). Cell type and time point are not known.

This clonotype was observed a handful of times. V and J are TRBV24-1 and TRBJ2-1; D gene unclear. From germline, CDR1 is KGHDR and CDR2 SFDVKD. V was clipped by 6 bases and J by 4 bases, with 6 bases between them. The CDR3 extends over 12 amino acids. Here the CDR3 DNA reads TGTGCCACCAGTAATGAATACAATGAGCAGTTCTTC. Translating it yields CATSNEYNEQFF.

This clonotype was counted at least ten times. The V call is TRBV5-6, the J call TRBJ1-5; D is unclear. The germline V and J ends were trimmed by 0 bases and 5 bases, with 3 bases remaining between them. CDR1 is SGHDT and CDR2 is YYEEEE in the germline V gene. The CDR3 loop spans 12 amino acids. The CDR3 bases are TGTGCCAGCAGCTTGGGGGATCAGCCCCAGCATTTT. This encodes CASSLGDQPQHF. Full variable domain (remainder filled in from reference TRBV5-6 and TRBJ1-5): DAGVTQSPTHLIKTRGQQVTLRCSPKSGHDTVSWYQQALGQGPQFIFQYYEEEERQRGNFPDRFSGHQFPNYSSELNVNALLLGDSALYLCASSLGDQPQHFGDGTRLSIL.

This chain uses TRBV6-2 or TRBV6-3 with TRBJ2-2; D may be TRBD1 or TRBD2 (5 bases each). This CDR3 is 14 amino acids long. Trimming shortened V by 3 bases and J by 4 bases, and 9 bases separated the two germline ends. Germline V CDR1 and CDR2: MNHEY, SVGEGT. The CDR3 reads CASSYLRGTGELFF. The CDR3 DNA reads as TGTGCCAGCAGTTATTTGAGGGGCACCGGGGAGCTGTTTTTT.

This clonotype was detected a few times. V is TRBV9 and J is TRBJ2-1; TRBD2 matches 8 bases. With 0 bases clipped from V and 3 bases from J, the junction kept 2 bases outside the gene matches. CDR1 is SGDLS and CDR2 is YYNGEE in the germline V gene. The CDR3 totals 15 residues. Written as DNA, the CDR3 is TGTGCCAGCAGCGTAGTGAGCGGGAGCTACAATGAGCAGTTCTTC. Encoded protein: CASSVVSGSYNEQFF.

This rearrangement joins TRBV12-3 or TRBV12-4 to TRBJ2-1, with TRBD2 matching over 8 bases. The V segment lost 0 bases and the J segment 5 bases; nucleotides outside the gene matches: 12. The CDR3 loop spans 18 amino acids. The DNA of the CDR3 is TGTGCCAGCAGTTTAGCGCAGATAGCGGGAACCGGCCACAATGAGCAGTTCTTC. Protein: CASSLAQIAGTGHNEQFF.

This clonotype was seen more than once but under ten times. The chain uses TRBV7-9 and TRBJ1-1; maybe TRBD1 (5 bases). This CDR3 spans 15 amino acids. From germline, CDR1 is SEHNR and CDR2 FQNEAQ (reference sequence). V was pared by 1 base and J by 5 bases, with 14 bases between. In nucleotides, the CDR3 is TGTGCCAGCAGCTTAGGTCAGCGGGGCGGGACTGAAGCTTTCTTT. Residues: CASSLGQRGGTEAFF.

This clonotype was picked up a small number of times. V and J are TRBV7-2 and TRBJ2-1; D might be TRBD2 (6 bases). CDR1 is SGHTA and CDR2 is FQGNSA in the germline V gene. V was clipped by 3 bases and J by 4 bases, with 10 bases between them. There are 14 residues in the CDR3. DNA for the CDR3: TGTGCCAGCAGCTTTTTGCGGGGTTACAATGAGCAGTTCTTC. Translation gives CASSFLRGYNEQFF.

This clonotype occurred many times. The chain carries TRBV11-1 and TRBJ2-3; D is ambiguous. Per germline, CDR1 SGHAT and CDR2 FQDESV (reference sequence). There are 16 residues in the CDR3. With 3 bases removed from V and 2 bases from J, the gap between germline ends came to 15 bases. CDR3 bases: TGTGCCAGCAGCTTTTACGAGACTCTCAACACAGATACGCAGTATTTT. Translated: CASSFYETLNTDTQYF.

This clonotype was counted between two and nine times. The V call is TRBV7-6, the J call TRBJ2-2; D perhaps matches TRBD2 (5 bases). Germline-derived CDR1 and CDR2 are SGHVS and FNYEAQ. The CDR3 covers 15 residues. The V end was cut by 0 bases, the J end by 6 bases, with 11 bases between. The CDR3 region has the DNA TGTGCCAGCAGCTTAGCGCAGCCGGGGTCCGGGGAGCTGTTTTTT. It specifies CASSLAQPGSGELFF.

The chain combines TRBV5-1 with TRBJ2-1; 9 nucleotides match TRBD2. V shed 4 bases and J 8 bases; nucleotides not matched to a gene: 10. The CDR3 runs 15 residues. Germline loops: CDR1 SGHRS, CDR2 YFSETQ. CDR3: CASSRGGALGDEQFF. Here the CDR3 DNA reads TGCGCCAGCAGCCGCGGGGGGGCCCTGGGAGATGAGCAGTTCTTC.

In its sample, this clonotype was seen a few times. This chain connects TRBV7-9 to TRBJ1-1; D may be TRBD1 (6 bases). From germline, CDR1 is SEHNR and CDR2 FQNEAQ (reference sequence). The V end was cut by 4 bases, the J end by 1 base, with 13 bases between. The CDR3 is made up of 15 amino acids. The CDR3 here is CASSSLQGANTEAFF. DNA for the CDR3: TGTGCCAGCAGCTCCTTACAGGGTGCGAACACTGAAGCTTTCTTT.

In DNA form, the CDR3 reads TGCAGTGCGCCGCCGGGGGGGCGTAATCAGCCCCAGCATTTT. It encodes CSAPPGGRNQPQHF. The chain has TRBV20-1 and TRBJ1-5; maybe TRBD1 (6 bases). The germline gives CDR1 DFQATT, CDR2 SNEGSKA (reference sequence). The CDR3 has 14 amino acids. The V end was cut by 6 bases, the J end by 4 bases, with 16 bases between.

This chain connects TRBV3-1 to TRBJ2-1, with 13 positions matching TRBD2. This CDR3 contains 14 residues. CDR1 is LGHDT and CDR2 is YNNKEL in the germline V gene (reference sequence). The ends lost 4 bases at V and 10 bases at J; junction bases unmatched: 4. CDR3 nucleotides: TGTGCCAGCAGCCCGGGGACTAGCGGGGTAGAGCAGTTCTTC. Translation: CASSPGTSGVEQFF.

This clonotype has more than one count but fewer than ten. The J gene is TRBJ2-3, the V gene TRBV25-1, with 12 bases aligning to TRBD2. The V gene's germline CDR1 is MGHDK and CDR2 SYGVNS. V shed 6 bases and J 4 bases; nucleotides not matched to a gene: 5. This CDR3 spans 15 amino acids. The CDR3 loop reads CASRLAGGPSDTQYF. CDR3 nucleotides: TGTGCCAGCAGGCTAGCGGGAGGGCCGTCAGATACGCAGTATTTT.